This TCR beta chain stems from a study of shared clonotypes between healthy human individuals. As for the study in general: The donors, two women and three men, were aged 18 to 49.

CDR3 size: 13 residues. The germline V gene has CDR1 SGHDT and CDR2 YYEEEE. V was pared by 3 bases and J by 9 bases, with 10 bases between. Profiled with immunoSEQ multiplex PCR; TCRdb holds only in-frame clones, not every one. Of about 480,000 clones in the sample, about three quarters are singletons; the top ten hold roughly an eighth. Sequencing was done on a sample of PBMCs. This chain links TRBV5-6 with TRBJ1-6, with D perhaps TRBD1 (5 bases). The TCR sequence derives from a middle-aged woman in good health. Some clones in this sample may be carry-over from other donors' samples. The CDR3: CASSYTQGSPLHF. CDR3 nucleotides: TGTGCCAGCAGCTATACTCAGGGTTCACCCCTCCACTTT.